This is a list of T cell receptor beta chains from one sample in a study of blood T cell repertoires in COVID-19. Method: immunoSEQ multiplex PCR; TCRdb's copy keeps in-frame clones and lacks some. The sample carries 200,000 to 250,000 clones, 70% to 90% recorded once. Sequencing was performed on peripheral blood. The source is a woman in her twenties or thirties who had recovered from COVID-19. Each CDR3 is given with its conserved first and last residue. A D gene is named only where the DNA matches it firmly. A clone size is listed for some rows: how often the clone was seen (once, few, many), or a class if it is expanded.

v_call	d_call	cdr3_length	clone_size	j_call	cdr3_nt	cdr3_aa
TRBV5-1	TRBD1	16	-	TRBJ2-5	TGCGCCAGCAGCTTGGGAGGACAGGCATCCCAAGAGACCCAGTACTTC	CASSLGGQASQETQYF
TRBV7-8	-	14	-	TRBJ2-7	TGTGCCAGCAGCTTAATTGGCGACAGTTACGAGCAGTACTTC	CASSLIGDSYEQYF
TRBV5-6	TRBD1	14	-	TRBJ1-4	TGTGCCAGCAGCTTGGGCAGGGGGCAGGAAAAACTGTTTTTT	CASSLGRGQEKLFF
TRBV11-2	TRBD1	15	-	TRBJ2-5	TGTGCCAGCAGCTTAGTGAGGACAGGGAGGGAGACCCAGTACTTC	CASSLVRTGRETQYF
TRBV2	-	16	few	TRBJ1-6	TGTGCCAGCAGTGATGGGGTGGGGCGTGAGAATTCACCCCTCCACTTT	CASSDGVGRENSPLHF
TRBV5-4	-	12	-	TRBJ2-5	TGTGCCAGCAGCTTGGACGGAGAGACCCAGTACTTC	CASSLDGETQYF
TRBV2	TRBD1	14	few	TRBJ1-1	TGTGCCAGCAGTCTGGGACAGGGGGGGACTGAAGCTTTCTTT	CASSLGQGGTEAFF
TRBV6-2/TRBV6-3	TRBD2	19	-	TRBJ2-7	TGTGCCAGCAGCCCTCCCCCCGCGCGGGGGAGGTTCTTGGCCTACGAGCAGTACTTC	CASSPPPARGRFLAYEQYF
TRBV20-1	-	11	-	TRBJ2-5	TGCAGTGTGGGGTCGGGGGAGACCCAGTACTTC	CSVGSGETQYF
TRBV18	-	13	-	TRBJ2-7	TGTGCCAGCTCACCGCCCGGCGGCCACGAGCAGTACTTC	CASSPPGGHEQYF
TRBV7-9	TRBD2	15	-	TRBJ2-5	TGTGCCAGCAGCTTAGGATTGGTAGCGGGGGATACCCAGTACTTC	CASSLGLVAGDTQYF
TRBV3-1/TRBV3-2	TRBD1	16	-	TRBJ1-4	TGTGCCAGCCGGGACAGGGGGCCCGCAACTAATGAAAAACTGTTTTTT	CASRDRGPATNEKLFF
TRBV7-6	-	15	-	TRBJ2-7	TGTGCCAGCAGCCCAAACACCGGGACACACTACGAGCAGTACTTC	CASSPNTGTHYEQYF
TRBV4-2	TRBD2	17	-	TRBJ2-5	TGTGCCAGCAGCCCTTCCCGTCCGGAATGGGGAGGGGAGACCCAGTACTTC	CASSPSRPEWGGETQYF
TRBV18	-	13	-	TRBJ1-2	TGTGCCAGCTCACCAGGGTGGAGCTATGGCTACACCTTC	CASSPGWSYGYTF
TRBV18	-	12	-	TRBJ2-5	TGTGCCAGCTCACTCGCCGGGGAGACCCAGTACTTC	CASSLAGETQYF
TRBV14	-	16	-	TRBJ1-4	TGTGCCAGCAGCCCAATCGGGGTTACGTTAAATGAAAAACTGTTTTTT	CASSPIGVTLNEKLFF
TRBV11-2	TRBD1	15	-	TRBJ2-7	TGTGCCAGCAGATTGCCCGGGACAGGGATCCACGAGCAGTACTTC	CASRLPGTGIHEQYF
TRBV2	-	13	-	TRBJ2-1	TGTGCCGGAACTAGAGAAGGGGGTATAGAGCAGTTCTTC	CAGTREGGIEQFF
TRBV5-1	-	15	once	TRBJ2-2	TGCGCCAGCAGCACTGACAGGGGAGGGACCGGGGAGCTGTTTTTT	CASSTDRGGTGELFF
TRBV9	-	13	-	TRBJ1-3	TGTGCCAGCAGCGTAGGGAGAGGAAACACCATATATTTT	CASSVGRGNTIYF
TRBV11-3	-	13	-	TRBJ1-1	TGTGCCAGCAGCTTAGTCGGTTCCACTGAAGCTTTCTTT	CASSLVGSTEAFF
TRBV12-3/TRBV12-4	-	13	-	TRBJ1-1	TGTGCCAGCAGCACATCAGGAAACACTGAAGCTTTCTTT	CASSTSGNTEAFF
TRBV7-8	TRBD1	14	once	TRBJ1-1	TGTGCCAGCAGCCCGGGACAGGTCAACACTGAAGCTTTCTTT	CASSPGQVNTEAFF
TRBV7-3	TRBD1	14	-	TRBJ2-7	TGTGCCAGCAGCTTATCAGGGGGCGGGTACGAGCAGTACTTC	CASSLSGGGYEQYF
TRBV6-2/TRBV6-3	TRBD1	15	-	TRBJ1-6	TGTGCCAGCAGTCCGCAGGGACAGGGGGACTCACCCCTCCACTTT	CASSPQGQGDSPLHF
TRBV11-2	-	16	-	TRBJ2-1	TGTGCCAGCAGCCCAATTGGGCGGGGGCTGTACAATGAGCAGTTCTTC	CASSPIGRGLYNEQFF
TRBV10-3	-	12	-	TRBJ1-4	TGTGCCACCGGGGGGCCGGAAGAAAAACTGTTTTTT	CATGGPEEKLFF
TRBV19	TRBD1	15	-	TRBJ2-7	TGTGCCAGTAGTAGAGACAGGGTCGAAACTTACGAGCAGTACTTC	CASSRDRVETYEQYF
TRBV11-2	TRBD1	18	once	TRBJ1-1	TGTGCCAGCAGACCCAAACAGGGGTCGGTTGGTTGGGTGACTGAAGCTTTCTTT	CASRPKQGSVGWVTEAFF
TRBV6-5	TRBD2	16	-	TRBJ2-1	TGTGCCAGCAGTTGGACTAGCGGGGACTCCTACAATGAGCAGTTCTTC	CASSWTSGDSYNEQFF
TRBV24-1	-	14	-	TRBJ1-5	TGTGCCACCAGTCCACGAGGGTCCAATCAGCCCCAGCATTTT	CATSPRGSNQPQHF
TRBV27	TRBD1	15	few	TRBJ1-2	TGTGCCAGCAGTTCCCCGGGACAGGGGATGTATGGCTACACCTTC	CASSSPGQGMYGYTF
TRBV4-1	TRBD2	16	-	TRBJ2-5	TGCGCCAGCAGCCAAGATTCTAGCGGGGGAGGAGAGACCCAGTACTTC	CASSQDSSGGGETQYF
TRBV5-6	-	12	-	TRBJ1-1	TGTGCCAGCAGCAACACAGGGACAGAAGCTTTCTTT	CASSNTGTEAFF
TRBV19	TRBD1	14	few	TRBJ2-7	TGTGCCAGTAGTATAGGACAGGGGTCCCACGAGCAGTACTTC	CASSIGQGSHEQYF
TRBV30	-	14	-	TRBJ2-5	TGTGCCTGGAGCATCCCTGACGGGCAAGAGACCCAGTACTTC	CAWSIPDGQETQYF
TRBV7-6	TRBD2	15	-	TRBJ2-1	TGTGCCAGCAGCTTAGCCGGCGGGGGACACAATGAGCAGTTCTTC	CASSLAGGGHNEQFF
TRBV4-1	TRBD1	18	-	TRBJ1-2	TGCGCCAGCAGCCAAGAATCTCCCATGACAGGGGGGATCTATGGCTACACCTTC	CASSQESPMTGGIYGYTF
TRBV9	TRBD1	18	-	TRBJ2-7	TGTGCCAGCAGCGCCCCCGGGACAGGGGACTCCGGGGAGTACGAGCAGTACTTC	CASSAPGTGDSGEYEQYF
TRBV7-9	-	11	once	TRBJ1-2	TGTGCCACCCCGGGGGGCGTTGGCTACACCTTC	CATPGGVGYTF
TRBV19	-	12	-	TRBJ2-2	TGTGCCAGTATTGCAGGCACCGGGGAGCTGTTTTTT	CASIAGTGELFF
TRBV15	TRBD2	11	-	TRBJ2-5	TGTGCCACCAGCAGGCGACTAGCTACTTACTTC	CATSRRLATYF
TRBV5-4	TRBD2	16	once	TRBJ2-1	TGTGCCAGCAGCTTCGCCGGGACTAGCGGGGGGGGTGAGCAGTTCTTC	CASSFAGTSGGGEQFF
TRBV29-1	-	12	-	TRBJ2-7	TGCAGCGTGGCTACTACAGGGTCCGAGCAGTACTTC	CSVATTGSEQYF
TRBV6-2/TRBV6-3	-	12	-	TRBJ2-2	TGTGCCAGCAGCTCTTACACCGGGGAGCTGTTTTTT	CASSSYTGELFF
TRBV24-1	-	19	-	TRBJ1-3	TGTGCCACCAGTGATTTGCTTGGGGAGCGGAAACGCTCTGGAAACACCATATATTTT	CATSDLLGERKRSGNTIYF
TRBV6-5	TRBD1	13	-	TRBJ1-1	TGTGCCATCTACAGGGGGTGGAACACTGAAGCTTTCTTT	CAIYRGWNTEAFF
TRBV5-3	-	14	-	TRBJ2-7	TGTGCCAGAAGCTTGGCCAAGGTAGCGAGCGAGCAGTACTTC	CARSLAKVASEQYF
TRBV7-3	TRBD1	15	-	TRBJ2-1	TGTGCCAGCAGCCTGACAGGGGGCTCCTACAATGAGCAGTTCTTC	CASSLTGGSYNEQFF
TRBV7-8	-	17	-	TRBJ1-5	TGTGCCAGCAGCTTAGGAAGGGCACAGGAAAACAATCAGCCCCAGCATTTT	CASSLGRAQENNQPQHF
TRBV7-2	TRBD2	15	-	TRBJ2-1	TGTGCCAGCAGCGAAGCGGGGGGGGGCCGCAATGAGCAGTTCTTC	CASSEAGGGRNEQFF
TRBV6-2/TRBV6-3	-	11	-	TRBJ2-1	TGTGCCAGCAGTTACGGGCGAGAGCAGTTCTTC	CASSYGREQFF